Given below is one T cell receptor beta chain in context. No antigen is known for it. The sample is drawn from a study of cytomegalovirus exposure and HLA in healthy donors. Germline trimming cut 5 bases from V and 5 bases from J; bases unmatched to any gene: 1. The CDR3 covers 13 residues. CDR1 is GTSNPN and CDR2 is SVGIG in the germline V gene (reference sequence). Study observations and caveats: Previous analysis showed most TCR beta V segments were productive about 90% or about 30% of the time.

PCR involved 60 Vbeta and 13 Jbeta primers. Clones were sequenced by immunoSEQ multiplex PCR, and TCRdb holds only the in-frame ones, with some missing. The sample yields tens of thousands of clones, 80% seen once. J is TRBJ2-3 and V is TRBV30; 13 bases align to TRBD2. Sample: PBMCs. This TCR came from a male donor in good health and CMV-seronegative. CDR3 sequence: CAWGLAGVDTQYF. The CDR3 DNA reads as TGTGCCTGGGGACTAGCGGGGGTAGATACGCAGTATTTT.